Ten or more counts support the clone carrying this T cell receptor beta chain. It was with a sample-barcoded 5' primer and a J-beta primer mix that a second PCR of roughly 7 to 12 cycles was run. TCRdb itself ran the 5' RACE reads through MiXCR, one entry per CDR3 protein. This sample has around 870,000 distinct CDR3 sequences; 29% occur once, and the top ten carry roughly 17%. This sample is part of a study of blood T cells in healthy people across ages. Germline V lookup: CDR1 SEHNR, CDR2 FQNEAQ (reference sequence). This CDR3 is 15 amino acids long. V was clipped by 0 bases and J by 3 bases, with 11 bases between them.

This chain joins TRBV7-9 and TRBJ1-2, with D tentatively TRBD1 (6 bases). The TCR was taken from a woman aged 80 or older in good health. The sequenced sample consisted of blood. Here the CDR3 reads CASSLAVDRYYGYTF. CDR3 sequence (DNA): TGTGCCAGCAGCTTAGCGGTGGACAGATACTATGGCTACACCTTC.